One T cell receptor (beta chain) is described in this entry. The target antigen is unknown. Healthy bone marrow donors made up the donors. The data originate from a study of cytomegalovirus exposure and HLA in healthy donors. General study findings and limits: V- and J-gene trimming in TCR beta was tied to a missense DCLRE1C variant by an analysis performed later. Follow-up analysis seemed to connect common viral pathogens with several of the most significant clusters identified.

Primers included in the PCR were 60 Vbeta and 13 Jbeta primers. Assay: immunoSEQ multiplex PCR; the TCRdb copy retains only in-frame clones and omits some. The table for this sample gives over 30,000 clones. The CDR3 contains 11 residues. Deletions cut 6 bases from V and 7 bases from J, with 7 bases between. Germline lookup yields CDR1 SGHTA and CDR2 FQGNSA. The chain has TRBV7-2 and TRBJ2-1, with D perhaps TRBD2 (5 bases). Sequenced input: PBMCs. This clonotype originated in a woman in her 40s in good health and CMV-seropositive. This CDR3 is CASRRGNEQFF. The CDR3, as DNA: TGTGCCAGCAGGCGCGGGAATGAGCAGTTCTTC. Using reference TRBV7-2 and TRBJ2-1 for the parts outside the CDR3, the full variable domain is GAGVSQSPSNKVTEKGKDVELRCDPISGHTALYWYRQSLGQGLEFLIYFQGNSAPDKSGLPSDRFSAERTGGSVSTLTIQRTQQEDSAVYLCASRRGNEQFFGPGTRLTVL.